One and the same sample provided the 5 T cell receptor beta chains below, sequenced in a study of cytomegalovirus exposure and HLA in healthy donors listed by TCRdb under 2017. The method behind the library was the immunoSEQ multiplex PCR assay. The multiplex PCR relied on a mix of 60 forward primers for TCR Vbeta segments and 13 reverse primers for TCR Jbeta segments. The immuneACCESS repertoire file appears here via TCRdb, limited to in-frame rearrangements. These files lack a portion of the clones; in checked studies, under half of the deficit traces to unresolved V genes, and the cause of the others is not known. The sample has some 200,000 clones on record, around 75% of them singletons. The ten largest clonotypes hold more than 0.35% of the sample. Sequences were obtained from PBMCs. These receptor sequences come from a male donor in good health and CMV-seropositive.

This rearrangement joins TRBV7-7 to TRBJ2-1, with a tentative D call TRBD1 (6 bases). The germline V and J ends were trimmed by 2 bases and 4 bases, with 9 bases remaining between them. This CDR3 spans 14 amino acids. Per the germline V gene, CDR1 is SSHAT and CDR2 is FNYEAQ (reference sequence). This CDR3 is CASSLTGKYNEQFF. Here the CDR3 DNA reads TGTGCCAGCAGCTTAACAGGGAAGTACAATGAGCAGTTCTTC.

The J gene is TRBJ2-5, the V gene TRBV7-9, with D possibly being TRBD2 (6 bases). Per germline, CDR1 SEHNR and CDR2 FQNEAQ (reference sequence). V was trimmed by 5 bases and J by 5 bases, leaving 15 bases between them. This CDR3 is 14 amino acids long. The chain's CDR3 is CASSLGEVRETQYF. The CDR3 coding sequence is TGTGCCAGCAGCCTAGGGGAGGTGAGGGAGACCCAGTACTTC.

The V and J genes are TRBV11-3 and TRBJ2-1; 12 positions agree with TRBD1. The junction had 9 bases not matched to a gene; V was cut back by 1 base and J by 8 bases. The CDR3 has 17 amino acids. Germline assignment: CDR1 SGHNT and CDR2 YENEEA. CDR3 coding DNA: TGTGCCAGCAGCTTAGCCTCCCGGGGACAGGGGGCCCATGAGCAGTTCTTC. Translation: CASSLASRGQGAHEQFF.

The chain employs TRBV7-9 and TRBJ1-2; no clear D gene. CDR1 and CDR2 from the germline V gene are SEHNR and FQNEAQ (reference sequence). This CDR3 comprises 14 residues. Trimming left V 4 bases short and J 5 bases short, with 14 bases between. The CDR3 protein is CASSSPEFGYGYTF. The CDR3 coding sequence is TGTGCCAGCAGCTCCCCCGAGTTCGGGTATGGCTACACCTTC.

In its sample, this clone was seen a few times. V is TRBV28 and J is TRBJ2-6; 8 nucleotides align to TRBD1. This CDR3 has 16 residues. Germline assignment: CDR1 MDHEN and CDR2 SYDVKM. Trimming took 7 bases from V and 2 from J; bases not matched to a gene: 7. The DNA for the CDR3 is TGTGCCAGCATGTATCCAGGGGGCGCTGGGGCCAACGTCCTGACTTTC. Translating gives CASMYPGGAGANVLTF.